There are many counts of the clone carrying this T cell receptor beta chain. Its antigen is not identified. These data originate in a study of early T cells in non-severe SARS-CoV-2 infection. Study-level information: Sequencing was performed on bulk RNA from unsorted whole blood, leaving chains unpaired.

The TCR library protocol attached unique molecular identifiers to the individual cDNA molecules. TCRdb re-derived calls from the 5' RACE reads in MiXCR, one entry per CDR3 protein. The sample lists 80,000 to 95,000 distinct CDR3 sequences, approximately 13% seen once, with over 1.2% in the top ten. CDR1 and CDR2 from the germline V gene are PRHDT and FYEKMQ (reference sequence). V lost 1 base, J lost 2 bases, and 10 bases lay in between. The CDR3 consists of 15 residues. Whole-study results and caveats: Matching against VDJdb likely underestimated virus-specific expansions, favoring anti-spike CD8.

Input material: whole blood. V is TRBV13 and J is TRBJ2-3; tentative D call: TRBD1 (5 bases). This sequence was found in an adult who was a healthcare worker with PCR-confirmed SARS-CoV-2 infection or an uninfected control (not recorded which). CDR3 bases: TGTGCCAGCAGCTTAGCTGGGGCCTCCACAGATACGCAGTATTTT. It yields the protein CASSLAGASTDTQYF.